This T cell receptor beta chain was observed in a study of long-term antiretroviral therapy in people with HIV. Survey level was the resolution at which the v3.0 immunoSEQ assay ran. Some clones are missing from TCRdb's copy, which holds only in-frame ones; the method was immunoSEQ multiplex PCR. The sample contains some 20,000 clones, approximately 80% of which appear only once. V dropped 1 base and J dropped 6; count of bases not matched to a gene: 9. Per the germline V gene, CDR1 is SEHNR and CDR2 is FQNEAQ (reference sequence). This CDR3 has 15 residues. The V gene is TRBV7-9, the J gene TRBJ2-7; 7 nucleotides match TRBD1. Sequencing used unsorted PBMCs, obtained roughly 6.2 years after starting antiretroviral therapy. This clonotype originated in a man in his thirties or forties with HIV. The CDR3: CASSLGAGGIGEQYF. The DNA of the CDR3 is TGTGCCAGCAGCTTAGGGGCAGGGGGAATCGGCGAGCAGTACTTC.